The 5 T cell receptor beta chains below were found in one sample sequenced in a study of T cell responses to AZD1222 COVID-19 vaccine. The method was immunoSEQ multiplex PCR; TCRdb's version includes in-frame clones alone and lacks a portion of them. This sample yields approximately 73,000 clones, of which 65% to 85% are seen a single time; approximately 9.8% belongs to the top ten. The sample in question was peripheral blood, obtained on day 0 of AZD1222 vaccination. The receptors shown here come from an adult in good health.

The gene calls are TRBV15 and TRBJ1-4, with a possible D match to TRBD1 (5 bases). Trimming pared 8 bases from V and 3 bases from J, leaving 16 bases between. The CDR3 has 15 amino acids. CDR1 is LNHNV and CDR2 is YYDKDF in the germline V gene (reference sequence). The CDR3 DNA sequence: TGTGCCACCCGGGAGAGGGGCGGATCTAATGAAAAACTGTTTTTT. This translates into CATRERGGSNEKLFF.

The chain has TRBV7-2 and TRBJ2-7; TRBD1 matches 7 bases. J gave up 4 bases and V 1 base, and 4 bases lay outside the gene matches. Looked up from germline, CDR1 is SGHTA and CDR2 is FQGNSA. This CDR3 is 14 amino acids long. The CDR3 region has the DNA TGTGCCAGCAGCTTAGTACAGGGGATGTACGAGCAGTACTTC. Protein: CASSLVQGMYEQYF.

This chain joins TRBV7-2 and TRBJ1-5, with D unclear. In germline, CDR1 is SGHTA, CDR2 FQGNSA. CDR3 length equals 15 residues. Trimming pared 0 bases from V and 4 bases from J, leaving 10 bases between. CDR3 protein: CASSLAKMLNQPQHF. The CDR3 DNA reads as TGTGCCAGCAGCTTAGCGAAGATGCTTAATCAGCCCCAGCATTTT.

The gene calls are TRBV7-6 and TRBJ2-1; D is uncertain. Trimming took off 5 bases at V and 7 bases at J, with 6 bases between the two ends. This CDR3 has 11 amino acids. Germline CDR1 reads SGHVS; CDR2 reads FNYEAQ. The CDR3 region has the DNA TGTGCCAGCAGCCCTATAAATGAGCAGTTCTTC. It is translated as CASSPINEQFF.

The rearrangement joins TRBV7-2 to TRBJ2-7; 9 bases align to TRBD1. The V gene's germline CDR1 is SGHTA and CDR2 FQGNSA. Trimming removed 1 base from V and 2 bases from J; junction bases left unmatched: 3. The CDR3 covers 15 residues. CDR3 DNA sequence: TGTGCCAGCAGCTTAGTTGGACAGGGGACCTACGAGCAGTACTTC. It specifies CASSLVGQGTYEQYF.